This record concerns one TCR beta chain sequence. The target antigen is unknown. The data were taken from a study of shared clonotypes between healthy human individuals. General study results and limits: Richness estimates generally favored naive over memory subsets.

Generated by immunoSEQ multiplex PCR, the TCRdb table keeps only in-frame clones and is missing some. This table has some 2,100,000 clones, roughly 95% appearing once. Germline loops: CDR1 SGHRS, CDR2 YFSETQ. The CDR3 runs 13 residues. The TCR was taken from a man aged 18 to 35 in good health. The sample taken for sequencing was naive CD4+ T cells sorted from blood. Indicated subset: CD45RA+ positively selected. The chain combines TRBV5-1 with TRBJ2-5; D tentatively reads TRBD1 or TRBD2 (5 bases each). The J call may not be correct, given that the DNA end is closer to TRBJ2-7. The CDR3 bases are TGCGCCAGCAGCCAGGGACCTGACTACGAGCAGTACTTC. Amino acid sequence: CASSQGPDYEQYF.